Sequencing of this T cell receptor (beta chain) was carried out in a study of blood T cells in healthy people across ages. Notes on this clonotype: Antigen: not known.

Per sample, a minimum of 7 million PBMCs were isolated. The extraction recovered at least 6 micrograms of total RNA per sample. For the second PCR, which ran for about 6 to 11 cycles, a sample-barcoded 5' primer and a J-beta primer mix were used. Each cDNA molecule received a tag from a template-switch adaptor that had 12 random nucleotides. Each CDR3 protein is one row after TCRdb ran MiXCR on the 5' RACE reads. The profile shows about 1.5 million distinct CDR3 sequences, about 42% of them singletons. Study-wide findings and caveats: A greater number of naive CD4+ cells and higher diversity distinguished long-lived donors from aged donors.

Trimming stripped 4 bases from V and 11 bases from J, with 14 bases between. Germline loops: CDR1 SQVTM, CDR2 ANQGSEA. The CDR3 covers 11 residues. This clonotype originated in a woman younger than 35 in good health. The V call is TRBV29-1, the J call TRBJ2-5; unclear D gene. Material: blood. The CDR3 loop is CSVGSPYGQYF. In DNA, the CDR3 is TGCAGCGTTGGGTCTCCCTACGGACAGTACTTC.